The source of this T cell receptor beta chain is a study of T cell repertoires in cytomegalovirus infection. Overall study context: Well-studied HLA-B-restricted CMV epitopes were used in the study alongside recently identified HLA-C-restricted ones. From public TCR beta signatures came an indication of both CMV infection and matching HLA type.

Germline loops: CDR1 SGHAT, CDR2 FQNNGV. This CDR3 spans 15 amino acids. The V end was cut by 5 bases, the J end by 1 base, with 14 bases between. For this clonotype: What it binds is not known.

TCRdb analysed the reads with MiXCR anew, one entry per CDR3 protein. The table lists roughly 730,000 distinct CDR3 sequences, 33% of them singletons. The sequence came from a human donor in good health (CMV status not recorded). Some clones in this sample may be carry-over from other donors' samples. The genes are TRBV11-2 and TRBJ1-1, with D unclear. The sequences come from cultured PBMCs, collected from culture after CMV antigen stimulation. CDR3 loop: CASSRTPSGNTEAFF. The CDR3 DNA is TGTGCCAGCAGCCGGACGCCCTCTGGGAACACTGAAGCTTTCTTT. The variable domain in full, completed from reference TRBV11-2 and TRBJ1-1, reads EAGVAQSPRYKIIEKRQSVAFWCNPISGHATLYWYQQILGQGPKLLIQFQNNGVVDDSQLPKDRFSAERLKGVDSTLKIQPAKLEDSAVYLCASSRTPSGNTEAFFGQGTRLTVV.